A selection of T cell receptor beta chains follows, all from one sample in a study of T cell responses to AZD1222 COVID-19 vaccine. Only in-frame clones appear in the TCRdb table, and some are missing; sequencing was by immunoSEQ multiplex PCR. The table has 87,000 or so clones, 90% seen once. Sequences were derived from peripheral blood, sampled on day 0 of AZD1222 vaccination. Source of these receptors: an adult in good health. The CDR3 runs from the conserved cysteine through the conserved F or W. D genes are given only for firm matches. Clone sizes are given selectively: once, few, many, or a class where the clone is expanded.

CDR3aa: CASSPGQGYGYTF
CDR3nt: TGTGCCAGCAGTCCCGGACAGGGCTATGGCTACACCTTC
j_gene: TRBJ1-2
d_gene: TRBD1
abundance: .
v_gene: TRBV12-3/TRBV12-4

CDR3aa: CASSHRLAGARSSYNEQFF
CDR3nt: TGTGCCAGCAGCCATAGGCTAGCGGGGGCCCGAAGCTCCTACAATGAGCAGTTCTTC
j_gene: TRBJ2-1
d_gene: TRBD2
abundance: .
v_gene: TRBV4-2

CDR3aa: CASTGDSSGANVLTF
CDR3nt: TGTGCCAGCACCGGGGACAGCTCTGGGGCCAACGTCCTGACTTTC
j_gene: TRBJ2-6
d_gene: TRBD1
abundance: once
v_gene: TRBV11-1

CDR3aa: CASRGSGLPAFSGANVLTF
CDR3nt: TGTGCCAGCAGGGGTTCGGGACTACCAGCCTTCTCTGGGGCCAACGTCCTGACTTTC
j_gene: TRBJ2-6
d_gene: TRBD2
abundance: .
v_gene: TRBV11-2

CDR3aa: CAWETDMNTEAFF
CDR3nt: TGTGCCTGGGAAACAGACATGAACACTGAAGCTTTCTTT
j_gene: TRBJ1-1
d_gene: .
abundance: .
v_gene: TRBV30

CDR3aa: CASSGASQETQYF
CDR3nt: TGTGCCAGCAGTGGGGCATCACAAGAGACCCAGTACTTC
j_gene: TRBJ2-5
d_gene: .
abundance: .
v_gene: TRBV2

CDR3aa: CASRGPAAGNTIYF
CDR3nt: TGTGCCAGCAGAGGCCCCGCGGCTGGAAACACCATATATTTT
j_gene: TRBJ1-3
d_gene: .
abundance: .
v_gene: TRBV6-1

CDR3aa: CASSLMGGNQPQHF
CDR3nt: TGTGCCAGCAGCTTAATGGGGGGCAATCAGCCCCAGCATTTT
j_gene: TRBJ1-5
d_gene: .
abundance: .
v_gene: TRBV7-9

CDR3aa: CASSLFAEETQYF
CDR3nt: TGTGCCAGCAGCTTATTTGCGGAAGAGACCCAGTACTTC
j_gene: TRBJ2-5
d_gene: .
abundance: .
v_gene: TRBV11-2

CDR3aa: CASSPGQTLSAYEQYF
CDR3nt: TGTGCCAGCAGCCCGGGACAGACATTGTCGGCCTACGAGCAGTACTTC
j_gene: TRBJ2-7
d_gene: TRBD1
abundance: .
v_gene: TRBV7-6

CDR3aa: CASSPNRDEKLFF
CDR3nt: TGTGCCAGCTCACCGAACAGGGACGAAAAACTGTTTTTT
j_gene: TRBJ1-4
d_gene: .
abundance: .
v_gene: TRBV18

CDR3aa: CASSLERQGAYGYTF
CDR3nt: TGCGCCAGCAGCTTGGAGCGACAGGGGGCTTATGGCTACACCTTC
j_gene: TRBJ1-2
d_gene: TRBD1
abundance: .
v_gene: TRBV5-1

CDR3aa: CASSLAPAGNQPQHF
CDR3nt: TGTGCCAGCAGCTTAGCTCCGGCGGGGAATCAGCCCCAGCATTTT
j_gene: TRBJ1-5
d_gene: .
abundance: .
v_gene: TRBV7-2

CDR3aa: CAWSSPGTGRSYEQYF
CDR3nt: TGTGCCTGGAGTAGCCCGGGGACAGGGCGGTCCTACGAGCAGTACTTC
j_gene: TRBJ2-7
d_gene: TRBD1
abundance: .
v_gene: TRBV30

CDR3aa: CAGTDRRGYTF
CDR3nt: TGTGCCGGGACGGACAGGCGTGGCTACACCTTC
j_gene: TRBJ1-2
d_gene: TRBD1
abundance: .
v_gene: TRBV6-5

CDR3aa: CASSMGGGGQETQYF
CDR3nt: TGCGCCAGCAGCATGGGCGGGGGGGGCCAAGAGACCCAGTACTTC
j_gene: TRBJ2-5
d_gene: TRBD2
abundance: .
v_gene: TRBV5-1

CDR3aa: CASGLRQGYYGYTF
CDR3nt: TGTGCCAGCGGGCTCCGACAGGGGTACTACGGCTACACCTTC
j_gene: TRBJ1-2
d_gene: TRBD1
abundance: .
v_gene: TRBV3-1/TRBV3-2

CDR3aa: CAISEARGGRLEEAFF
CDR3nt: TGTGCCATCAGTGAGGCTCGGGGAGGACGACTAGAGGAAGCTTTCTTT
j_gene: TRBJ1-1
d_gene: .
abundance: few
v_gene: TRBV10-3

CDR3aa: CSVGGRDNQPQHF
CDR3nt: TGCAGCGTTGGGGGGCGCGACAATCAGCCCCAGCATTTT
j_gene: TRBJ1-5
d_gene: .
abundance: .
v_gene: TRBV29-1

CDR3aa: CASSFPGDNEQFF
CDR3nt: TGTGCCAGCAGCTTTCCAGGAGACAATGAGCAGTTCTTC
j_gene: TRBJ2-1
d_gene: .
abundance: .
v_gene: TRBV7-2

CDR3aa: CASSVRGTWGVGNTIYF
CDR3nt: TGTGCCAGCAGCGTAAGGGGAACGTGGGGAGTAGGAAACACCATATATTTT
j_gene: TRBJ1-3
d_gene: .
abundance: .
v_gene: TRBV9

CDR3aa: CASSFLSGNTIYF
CDR3nt: TGTGCCAGCAGTTTCCTCTCTGGAAACACCATATATTTT
j_gene: TRBJ1-3
d_gene: .
abundance: .
v_gene: TRBV6-2/TRBV6-3

CDR3aa: CASSLVPVGGTEAFF
CDR3nt: TGTGCCAGCAGCTTAGTCCCGGTCGGGGGGACTGAAGCTTTCTTT
j_gene: TRBJ1-1
d_gene: .
abundance: .
v_gene: TRBV7-2

CDR3aa: CASGQGRGLQETQYF
CDR3nt: TGTGCCAGCGGGCAGGGCAGGGGGCTACAAGAGACCCAGTACTTC
j_gene: TRBJ2-5
d_gene: TRBD1
abundance: .
v_gene: TRBV11-2

CDR3aa: CSVGPVSPGYRETQYF
CDR3nt: TGCAGCGTTGGACCCGTTAGTCCGGGGTATCGAGAGACCCAGTACTTC
j_gene: TRBJ2-5
d_gene: .
abundance: .
v_gene: TRBV29-1

CDR3aa: CASSQDRQGNGELFF
CDR3nt: TGTGCCAGCAGCCAAGATCGACAGGGTAACGGGGAGCTGTTTTTT
j_gene: TRBJ2-2
d_gene: TRBD1
abundance: once
v_gene: TRBV14

CDR3aa: CASSAGTVLSPYNEQFF
CDR3nt: TGTGCCAGCAGCGCCGGGACAGTTTTATCTCCCTACAATGAGCAGTTCTTC
j_gene: TRBJ2-1
d_gene: TRBD1
abundance: once
v_gene: TRBV11-3

CDR3aa: CASQTGINYGYTF
CDR3nt: TGTGCCAGTCAGACCGGGATTAACTATGGCTACACCTTC
j_gene: TRBJ1-2
d_gene: .
abundance: .
v_gene: TRBV19

CDR3aa: CASGIGWGYTF
CDR3nt: TGTGCCAGCGGAATAGGATGGGGCTACACCTTC
j_gene: TRBJ1-2
d_gene: .
abundance: once
v_gene: TRBV6-5

CDR3aa: CASSPTSGGSYEQYF
CDR3nt: TGTGCCAGCAGCCCAACTAGCGGGGGATCCTACGAGCAGTACTTC
j_gene: TRBJ2-7
d_gene: TRBD2
abundance: .
v_gene: TRBV7-2

CDR3aa: CASSLIGRHTEAFF
CDR3nt: TGCGCCAGCAGCCTGATAGGGAGGCACACTGAAGCTTTCTTT
j_gene: TRBJ1-1
d_gene: .
abundance: .
v_gene: TRBV4-1

CDR3aa: CASSVGGGAIEQYF
CDR3nt: TGTGCCAGCAGCGTAGGTGGGGGGGCGATAGAGCAGTACTTC
j_gene: TRBJ2-7
d_gene: .
abundance: .
v_gene: TRBV9

CDR3aa: CASSSRQGEYSNQPQHF
CDR3nt: TGTGCCAGCAGTTCCCGACAGGGGGAATATAGCAATCAGCCCCAGCATTTT
j_gene: TRBJ1-5
d_gene: TRBD1
abundance: .
v_gene: TRBV27

CDR3aa: CASSLSRASVMNTEAFF
CDR3nt: TGTGCCAGCAGCTTAAGCAGGGCGAGTGTAATGAACACTGAAGCTTTCTTT
j_gene: TRBJ1-1
d_gene: .
abundance: .
v_gene: TRBV7-9

CDR3aa: CASSEGQRGRKQFF
CDR3nt: TGTGCCAGCAGTGAGGGGCAGCGGGGACGTAAGCAGTTCTTC
j_gene: TRBJ2-1
d_gene: TRBD2
abundance: .
v_gene: TRBV6-1

CDR3aa: CASSWLPLSSYGYTF
CDR3nt: TGTGCCAGCAGCTGGCTTCCTCTCTCTTCCTATGGCTACACCTTC
j_gene: TRBJ1-2
d_gene: .
abundance: .
v_gene: TRBV2

CDR3aa: CASSLTTSGVETQYF
CDR3nt: TGTGCCAGCAGCCTTACAACTAGCGGGGTGGAGACCCAGTACTTC
j_gene: TRBJ2-5
d_gene: TRBD2
abundance: .
v_gene: TRBV5-5

CDR3aa: CSVEVPVSYGYTF
CDR3nt: TGCAGCGTTGAGGTCCCGGTCAGCTATGGCTACACCTTC
j_gene: TRBJ1-2
d_gene: .
abundance: .
v_gene: TRBV29-1

CDR3aa: CASSDSGGPNEKLFF
CDR3nt: TGTGCCAGCAGTGACTCAGGGGGCCCTAATGAAAAACTGTTTTTT
j_gene: TRBJ1-4
d_gene: TRBD1
abundance: .
v_gene: TRBV6-4

CDR3aa: CASSLGRGGLKYEQYF
CDR3nt: TGTGCCAGCAGCTTAGGCCGGGGGGGCCTTAAATACGAGCAGTACTTC
j_gene: TRBJ2-7
d_gene: TRBD2
abundance: .
v_gene: TRBV13

CDR3aa: CASTTTGSWETQYF
CDR3nt: TGTGCCAGCACGACGACAGGGAGTTGGGAGACCCAGTACTTC
j_gene: TRBJ2-5
d_gene: TRBD1
abundance: .
v_gene: TRBV28

CDR3aa: CASSRSSTDTQYF
CDR3nt: TGTGCCAGCAGCCGGTCTAGCACAGATACGCAGTATTTT
j_gene: TRBJ2-3
d_gene: .
abundance: .
v_gene: TRBV5-4

CDR3aa: CATSESGTGVMADTQYF
CDR3nt: TGTGCCACCAGTGAATCCGGGACAGGGGTTATGGCAGATACGCAGTATTTT
j_gene: TRBJ2-3
d_gene: TRBD1
abundance: .
v_gene: TRBV24-1

CDR3aa: CASGLVGGGNTEAFF
CDR3nt: TGTGCTAGTGGTTTGGTAGGAGGGGGGAACACTGAAGCTTTCTTT
j_gene: TRBJ1-1
d_gene: .
abundance: .
v_gene: TRBV12-5

CDR3aa: CASSHRNVGDAGELFF
CDR3nt: TGCGCCAGCAGCCATCGTAACGTAGGGGACGCCGGGGAGCTGTTTTTT
j_gene: TRBJ2-2
d_gene: .
abundance: once
v_gene: TRBV5-1

CDR3aa: CASSEGGRDYEQYF
CDR3nt: TGTGCCAGCAGCGAGGGGGGGCGAGACTACGAGCAGTACTTC
j_gene: TRBJ2-7
d_gene: .
abundance: few
v_gene: TRBV9